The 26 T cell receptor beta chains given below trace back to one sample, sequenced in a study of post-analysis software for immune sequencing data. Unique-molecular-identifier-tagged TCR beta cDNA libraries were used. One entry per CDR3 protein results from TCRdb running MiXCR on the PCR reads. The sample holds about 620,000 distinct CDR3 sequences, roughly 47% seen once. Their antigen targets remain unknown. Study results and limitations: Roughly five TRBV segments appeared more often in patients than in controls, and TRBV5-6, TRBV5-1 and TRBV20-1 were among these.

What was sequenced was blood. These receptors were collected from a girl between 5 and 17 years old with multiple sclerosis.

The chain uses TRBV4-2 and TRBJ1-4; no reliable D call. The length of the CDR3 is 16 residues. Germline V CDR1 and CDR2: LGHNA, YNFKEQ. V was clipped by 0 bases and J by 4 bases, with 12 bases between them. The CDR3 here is CASSQDGGKNNEKLFF. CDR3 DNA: TGTGCCAGCAGCCAAGACGGAGGGAAAAATAATGAAAAACTGTTTTTT.

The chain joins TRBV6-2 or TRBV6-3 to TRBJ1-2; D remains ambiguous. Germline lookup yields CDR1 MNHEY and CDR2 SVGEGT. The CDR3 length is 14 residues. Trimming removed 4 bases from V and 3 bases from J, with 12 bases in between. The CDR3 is CASSSGSKYYGYTF. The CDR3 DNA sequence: TGTGCCAGCAGTTCCGGGTCAAAATACTATGGCTACACCTTC.

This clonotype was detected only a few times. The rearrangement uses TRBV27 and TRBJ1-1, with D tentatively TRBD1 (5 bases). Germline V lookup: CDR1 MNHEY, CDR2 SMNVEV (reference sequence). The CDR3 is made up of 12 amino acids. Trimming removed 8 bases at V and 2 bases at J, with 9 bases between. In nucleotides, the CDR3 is TGTGCCAGCCGGGACCCTAACACTGAAGCTTTCTTT. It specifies CASRDPNTEAFF.

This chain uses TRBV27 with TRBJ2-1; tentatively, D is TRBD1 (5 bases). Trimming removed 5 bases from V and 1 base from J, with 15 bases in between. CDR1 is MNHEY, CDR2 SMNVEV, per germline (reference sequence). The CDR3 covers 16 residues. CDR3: CASSPRGMGSYNEQFF. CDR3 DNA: TGTGCCAGCAGTCCTAGGGGTATGGGGTCCTACAATGAGCAGTTCTTC.

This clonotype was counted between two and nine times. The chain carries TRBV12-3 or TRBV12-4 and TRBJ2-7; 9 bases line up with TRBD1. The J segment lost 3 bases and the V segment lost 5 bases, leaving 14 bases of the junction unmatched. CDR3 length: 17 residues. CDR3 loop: CASSLKPGQGFHYEQYF. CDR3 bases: TGTGCCAGCAGTCTCAAACCGGGACAGGGTTTTCACTACGAGCAGTACTTC.

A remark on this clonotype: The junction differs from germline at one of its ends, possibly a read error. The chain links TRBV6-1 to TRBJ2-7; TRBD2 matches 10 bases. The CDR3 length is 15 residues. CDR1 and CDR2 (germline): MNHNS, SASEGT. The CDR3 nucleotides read TGTGCCAGCAGTGAAGTGTGGGGACTAGCGCCCGAGAAGTACTTC. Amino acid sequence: CASSEVWGLAPEKYF.

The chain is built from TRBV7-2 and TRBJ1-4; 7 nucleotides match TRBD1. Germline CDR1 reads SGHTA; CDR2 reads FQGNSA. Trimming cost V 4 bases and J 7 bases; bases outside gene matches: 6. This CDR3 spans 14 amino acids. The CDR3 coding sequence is TGTGCCAGCAGCTGGACAGGTGGATCTGAAAAACTGTTTTTT. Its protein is CASSWTGGSEKLFF.

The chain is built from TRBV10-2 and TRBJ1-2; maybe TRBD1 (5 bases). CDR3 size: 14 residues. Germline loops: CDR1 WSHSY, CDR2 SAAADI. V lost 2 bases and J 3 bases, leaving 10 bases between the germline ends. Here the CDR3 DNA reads TGCGCCAGCAGTGAGGGGGGGGACTACTATGGCTACACCTTC. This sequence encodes CASSEGGDYYGYTF.

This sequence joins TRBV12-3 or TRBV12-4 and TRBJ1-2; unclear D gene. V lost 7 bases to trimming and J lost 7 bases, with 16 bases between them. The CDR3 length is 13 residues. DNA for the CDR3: TGTGCCAGCACCGACGAGAGATTTGGTGGCTACACCTTC. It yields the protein CASTDERFGGYTF.

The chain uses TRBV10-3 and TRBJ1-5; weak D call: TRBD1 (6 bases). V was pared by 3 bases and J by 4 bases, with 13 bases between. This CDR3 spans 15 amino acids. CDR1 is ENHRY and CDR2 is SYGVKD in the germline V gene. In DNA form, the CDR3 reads TGTGCCATCAGTGACAGCGGGGGCCTAAATCAGCCCCAGCATTTT. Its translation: CAISDSGGLNQPQHF.

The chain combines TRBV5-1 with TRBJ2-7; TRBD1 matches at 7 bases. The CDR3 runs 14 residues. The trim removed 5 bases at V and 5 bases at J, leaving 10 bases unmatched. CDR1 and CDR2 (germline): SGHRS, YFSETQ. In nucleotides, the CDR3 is TGCGCCAGCAGTAAGGGGGCAATTCGGGACGAGCAGTACTTC. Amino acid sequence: CASSKGAIRDEQYF.

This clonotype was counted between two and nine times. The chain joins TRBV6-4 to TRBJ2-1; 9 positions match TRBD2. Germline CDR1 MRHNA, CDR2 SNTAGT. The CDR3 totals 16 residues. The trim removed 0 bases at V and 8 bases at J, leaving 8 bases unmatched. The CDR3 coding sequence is TGTGCCAGCAGTGACTCGATGGCTAGCGGGAACCATGAGCAGTTCTTC. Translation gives CASSDSMASGNHEQFF.

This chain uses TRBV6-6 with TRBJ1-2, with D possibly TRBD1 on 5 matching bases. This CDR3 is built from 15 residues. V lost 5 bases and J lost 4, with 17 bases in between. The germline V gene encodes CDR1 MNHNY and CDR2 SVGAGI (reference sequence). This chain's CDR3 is CASSPRWDVPYGYTF. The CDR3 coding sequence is TGTGCCAGCAGTCCGCGTTGGGACGTACCCTATGGCTACACCTTC.

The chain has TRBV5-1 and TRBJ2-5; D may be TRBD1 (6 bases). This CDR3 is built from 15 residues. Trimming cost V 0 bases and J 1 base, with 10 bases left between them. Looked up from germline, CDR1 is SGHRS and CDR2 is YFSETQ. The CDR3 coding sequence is TGCGCCAGCAGCTTGGGGGACAACCTCCAAGAGACCCAGTACTTC. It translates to CASSLGDNLQETQYF. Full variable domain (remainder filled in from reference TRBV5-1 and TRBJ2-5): KAGVTQTPRYLIKTRGQQVTLSCSPISGHRSVSWYQQTPGQGLQFLFEYFSETQRNKGNFPGRFSGRQFSNSRSEMNVSTLELGDSALYLCASSLGDNLQETQYFGPGTRLLVL.

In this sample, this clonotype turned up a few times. The CDR3 bases are TGTGCCAGCAGCTTCGGACAGGGACGAGAGCAGTACTTC. It specifies CASSFGQGREQYF. The J gene is TRBJ2-5, the V gene TRBV7-2, with TRBD1 matching over 8 bases. Germline V gene data show CDR1 as SGHTA and CDR2 as FQGNSA. The CDR3 length is 13 residues. Trimming took 3 bases from V and 11 from J; bases not matched to a gene: 8.

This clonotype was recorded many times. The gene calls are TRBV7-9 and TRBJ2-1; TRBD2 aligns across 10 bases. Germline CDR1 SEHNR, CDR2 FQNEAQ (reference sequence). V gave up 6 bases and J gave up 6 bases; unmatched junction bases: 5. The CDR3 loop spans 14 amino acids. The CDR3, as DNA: TGTGCCAGCAGTGGGACTAGCGAGGGCAATGAGCAGTTCTTC. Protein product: CASSGTSEGNEQFF. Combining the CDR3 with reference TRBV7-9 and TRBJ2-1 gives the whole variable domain DTGVSQNPRHKITKRGQNVTFRCDPISEHNRLYWYRQTLGQGPEFLTYFQNEAQLEKSRLLSDRFSAERPKGSFSTLEIQRTEQGDSAMYLCASSGTSEGNEQFFGPGTRLTVL.

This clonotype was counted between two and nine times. DNA for the CDR3: TGCAGCGTTGAAACGTCTAGCGGGCTTCAAGAGACCCAGTACTTC. It encodes CSVETSSGLQETQYF. J is TRBJ2-5 and V is TRBV29-1, with 8 bases fitting TRBD2. The V segment lost 2 bases and the J segment 2 bases; nucleotides outside the gene matches: 7. Germline CDR1 is SQVTM and CDR2 is ANQGSEA. The CDR3 length is 15 residues. Together with reference TRBV29-1 and TRBJ2-5, the CDR3 gives the full variable domain: SAVISQKPSRDICQRGTSLTIQCQVDSQVTMMFWYRQQPGQSLTLIATANQGSEATYESGFVIDKFPISRPNLTFSTLTVSNMSPEDSSIYLCSVETSSGLQETQYFGPGTRLLVL.

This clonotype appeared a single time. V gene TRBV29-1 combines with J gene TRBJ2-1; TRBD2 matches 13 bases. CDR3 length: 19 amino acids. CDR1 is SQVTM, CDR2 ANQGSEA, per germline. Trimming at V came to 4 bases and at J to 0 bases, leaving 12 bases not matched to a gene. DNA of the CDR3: TGCAGCGTTGTTCGGTGGGGGACTAGCGGGAAGGTCTCCTACAATGAGCAGTTCTTC. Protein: CSVVRWGTSGKVSYNEQFF.

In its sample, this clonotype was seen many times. The CDR3 here is CASSLTPSSYEQYF. The CDR3, as DNA: TGTGCCAGCAGTTTAACCCCCAGCTCCTACGAGCAGTACTTC. This chain joins TRBV27 and TRBJ2-7; D gene unclear. CDR1 MNHEY and CDR2 SMNVEV come from the germline V gene (reference sequence). The V and J ends lost 2 bases and 0 bases respectively, with 8 bases between them. The CDR3 extends over 14 amino acids.

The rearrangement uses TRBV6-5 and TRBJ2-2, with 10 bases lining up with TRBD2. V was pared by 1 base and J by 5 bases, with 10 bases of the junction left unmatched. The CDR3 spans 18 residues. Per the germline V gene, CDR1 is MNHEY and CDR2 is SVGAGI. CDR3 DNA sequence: TGTGCCAGCAGTTACTTTCAGAGCGGGAGGGCTGGGACCGGGGAGCTGTTTTTT. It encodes CASSYFQSGRAGTGELFF.

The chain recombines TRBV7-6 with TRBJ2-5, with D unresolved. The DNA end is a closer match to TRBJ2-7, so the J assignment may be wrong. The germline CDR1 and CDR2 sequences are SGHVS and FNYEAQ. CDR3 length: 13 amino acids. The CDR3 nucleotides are TGTGCCAGCAGCCCCCGGTTGGAAGGCGAGCAGTACTTC. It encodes CASSPRLEGEQYF.

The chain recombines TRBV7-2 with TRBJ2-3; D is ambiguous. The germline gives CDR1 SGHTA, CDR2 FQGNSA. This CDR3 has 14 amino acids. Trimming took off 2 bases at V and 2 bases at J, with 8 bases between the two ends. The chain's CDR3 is CASSLSLLTDTQYF. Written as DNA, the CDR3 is TGTGCCAGCAGCTTAAGCCTCCTCACAGATACGCAGTATTTT.

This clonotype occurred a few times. As DNA, the CDR3 is TGTGCCAGCAGCGTCGCAGGACTAGCTGAGGGGAAGACCCAGTACTTC. Residues: CASSVAGLAEGKTQYF. V gene TRBV7-2 combines with J gene TRBJ2-5; 8 bases line up with TRBD2. From germline, CDR1 is SGHTA and CDR2 FQGNSA. Losses at the gene ends were 5 bases for V and 6 bases for J; bases not matched to a gene: 14. This CDR3 is built from 16 residues.

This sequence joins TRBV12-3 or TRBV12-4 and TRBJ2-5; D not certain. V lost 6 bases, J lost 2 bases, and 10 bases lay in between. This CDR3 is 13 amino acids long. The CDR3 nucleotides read TGTGCCAGCAGCACGGCAGAACAAGAGACCCAGTACTTC. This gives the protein CASSTAEQETQYF.

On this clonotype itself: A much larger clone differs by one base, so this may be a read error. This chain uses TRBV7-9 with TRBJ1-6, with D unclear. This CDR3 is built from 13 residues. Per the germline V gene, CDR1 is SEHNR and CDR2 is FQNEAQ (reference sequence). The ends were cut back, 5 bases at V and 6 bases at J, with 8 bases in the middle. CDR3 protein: CASSPGSNSPLHF. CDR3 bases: TGTGCCAGCAGCCCCGGGAGTAATTCACCCCTCCACTTT.

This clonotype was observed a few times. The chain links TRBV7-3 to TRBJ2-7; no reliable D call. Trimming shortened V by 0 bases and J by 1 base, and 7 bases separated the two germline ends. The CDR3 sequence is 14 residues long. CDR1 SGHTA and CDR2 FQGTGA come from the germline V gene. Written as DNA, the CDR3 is TGTGCCAGCAGCTTAACAGGCCAGTCCTACGAGCAGTACTTC. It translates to CASSLTGQSYEQYF.